A single T cell receptor beta chain is shown here with its context. CDR3 length: 15 amino acids. Per germline, CDR1 SGDLS and CDR2 YYNGEE. V shed 0 bases and J shed 1 base, with 10 bases lying between them. This specimen belongs to a study of blood T cells in healthy people across ages. A second 7 to 11 cycle PCR used barcoded and J-beta primers. Each CDR3 protein gets one entry after TCRdb re-called the 5' RACE reads with MiXCR. This table holds over 600,000 distinct CDR3 sequences, around 50% found once. Specimen: blood. This receptor was identified in a man aged 40-49 years in good health. V and J are TRBV9 and TRBJ1-1; D remains ambiguous. CDR3 amino acids: CASSVDSSTNTEAFF. The CDR3 DNA reads TGTGCCAGCAGCGTAGATTCGAGTACGAACACTGAAGCTTTCTTT.